This T cell receptor beta chain was sequenced in a study of cytomegalovirus exposure and HLA in healthy donors. Germline V gene sequence: CDR1 MNHNS, CDR2 SASEGT. The CDR3 is 14 amino acids. V gave up 6 bases and J gave up 6 bases; unmatched junction bases: 6. Study outcomes and limitations: The study carried out a later analysis of TCR beta sequences. It associated around 17,000 of them with specific HLA alleles at a false discovery rate of 0.05. TCR beta chains numbering some 150 were designated cytomegalovirus-associated. Among the most significant clusters, several appeared linked to common viral pathogens in a later analysis. Sequences of the TCR beta chain were said to predict the HLA-A and HLA-B alleles of most subjects accurately.

PCR was performed using 60 Vbeta and 13 Jbeta primers. Clones were read by immunoSEQ multiplex PCR, and TCRdb kept only the in-frame ones, dropping some. In the table there are about 170,000 clones, over 70% of which are singletons. Details on this clone: Its target is unknown.

J is TRBJ2-1 and V is TRBV6-1, with 9 bases matching TRBD1. The TCR comes from a boy younger than 10 in good health and CMV-seronegative. The specimen sequenced was PBMCs. DNA of the CDR3: TGTGCCAGCAGAGTACAGGGACAGGGCAATGAGCAGTTCTTC. Encoded protein: CASRVQGQGNEQFF.